This entry lists 10 T cell receptor beta chains sequenced from one sample in a study of OX40 agonist ivuxolimab in advanced cancers. The protocol was immunoSEQ multiplex PCR, while the TCRdb copy is restricted to in-frame clones and leaves out a portion. The table has 60,000 to 75,000 clones, approximately 90% seen once. Sequences were derived from CD4+ or CD8+ T cells sorted from blood, sampled in a trial of the OX40 agonist ivuxolimab. These receptors came from an adult with an advanced solid tumor such as melanoma, head and neck, liver or kidney cancer.

J is TRBJ1-4 and V is TRBV6-5; D uncertain. The germline V gene has CDR1 MNHEY and CDR2 SVGAGI. The CDR3 loop spans 15 amino acids. With 6 bases removed from V and 8 bases from J, the gap between germline ends came to 19 bases. The chain's CDR3 is CASRTTIAGVEKLFF. The CDR3 nucleotides are TGTGCCAGCAGGACTACCATCGCTGGGGTGGAAAAACTGTTTTTT.

Only a few counts were recorded for this clone. V and J are TRBV5-8 and TRBJ1-2, with D unclear. This CDR3 spans 13 amino acids. CDR1 SGHTS and CDR2 YDEGEE come from the germline V gene. V gave up 1 base and J gave up 2 bases, with 6 bases separating them. The CDR3 region has the DNA TGTGCCAGCAGCTTGTTCCAGAACTATGGCTACACCTTC. As protein: CASSLFQNYGYTF.

The chain is built from TRBV9 and TRBJ2-1, with TRBD2 identical over 11 bases. Germline V gene sequence: CDR1 SGDLS, CDR2 YYNGEE. The CDR3 contains 15 residues. V trimming: 2 bases; J trimming: 8 bases; junction bases outside the gene matches: 6. CDR3 sequence: CASSVSGGAMDEQFF. In DNA form, the CDR3 reads TGTGCCAGCAGCGTTAGCGGGGGGGCCATGGATGAGCAGTTCTTC.

This clone was found a few times. Other DNA sequences in this specimen translate into the identical CDR3. The genes are TRBV7-3 and TRBJ1-1; 7 bases map to TRBD1. After removal of 8 bases from V and 2 bases from J, the junction contained 5 bases not matched to a gene. The CDR3 is made up of 13 amino acids. In germline, CDR1 is SGHTA, CDR2 FQGTGA. CDR3 nucleotides: TGTGCCAGCGCCGGACAGGTTAACACTGAAGCTTTCTTT. Protein product: CASAGQVNTEAFF.

This chain links TRBV6-1 with TRBJ1-2; maybe TRBD1 (5 bases). CDR3 length: 14 residues. Germline V gene lookup returns CDR1 MNHNS and CDR2 SASEGT. V was trimmed by 2 bases and J by 4 bases, leaving 11 bases between them. CDR3 region: CASSEYGTPYGYTF. As DNA, the CDR3 is TGTGCCAGCAGTGAATATGGGACCCCCTATGGCTACACCTTC.

The chain employs TRBV2 and TRBJ1-5; tentative D call: TRBD1 (5 bases). The CDR3 is made up of 13 amino acids. V lost 4 bases and J 6 bases, leaving 10 bases between the germline ends. CDR1 SNHLY and CDR2 FYNNEI come from the germline V gene. CDR3: CASSARAAQPQHF. CDR3 coding DNA: TGTGCCAGCAGTGCCAGGGCGGCTCAGCCCCAGCATTTT.

The chain combines TRBV2 with TRBJ2-5; 9 bases map to TRBD1. The CDR3 is 17 amino acids. V shed 1 base, J shed 5 bases, and the junction held 11 bases outside the gene matches. Germline CDR1 SNHLY, CDR2 FYNNEI. CDR3 in DNA: TGTGCCAGCAGTGAAGGTCAGGGACAGGGTGTGGGCGAGACCCAGTACTTC. Protein sequence: CASSEGQGQGVGETQYF.

This clone showed up just once. The gene calls are TRBV19 and TRBJ2-7; 7 nucleotides match TRBD1. This CDR3 spans 15 amino acids. V was pared by 1 base and J by 0 bases, with 3 bases of the junction left unmatched. Germline assignment: CDR1 LNHDA and CDR2 SQIVND (reference sequence). CDR3 loop: CASSIAQGVSYEQYF. CDR3 nucleotides: TGTGCCAGTAGTATAGCCCAGGGGGTCTCCTACGAGCAGTACTTC.

The V call is TRBV19, the J call TRBJ2-1; D possibly corresponds to TRBD2 (7 bases). Germline CDR1 LNHDA, CDR2 SQIVND (reference sequence). The CDR3 spans 15 residues. The ends were cut back, 11 bases at V and 0 bases at J, with 17 bases in the middle. The CDR3 protein is CACSGGFASYNEQFF. The CDR3 DNA reads TGTGCCTGTTCGGGGGGCTTCGCCTCCTACAATGAGCAGTTCTTC.

The chain combines TRBV2 with TRBJ2-1; D remains unclear. The CDR3 has 15 amino acids. V was pared by 1 base and J by 2 bases, with 9 bases between. The germline gives CDR1 SNHLY, CDR2 FYNNEI. CDR3 sequence (DNA): TGTGCCAGCAGTGAAGGAGGTAGGGCCTACAATGAGCAGTTCTTC. This sequence encodes CASSEGGRAYNEQFF. Full variable domain (rest looked up from reference TRBV2 and TRBJ2-1): EPEVTQTPSHQVTQMGQEVILRCVPISNHLYFYWYRQILGQKVEFLVSFYNNEISEKSEIFDDQFSVERPDGSNFTLKIRSTKLEDSAMYFCASSEGGRAYNEQFFGPGTRLTVL.